This T cell receptor (beta chain) was sequenced for a study of blood T cell repertoires in COVID-19 (TCRdb year 2020). For the wider study: Collaborator samples came from the United States, Italy and Spain and covered acute and convalescent phases of COVID-19. A de-identified subject ID, COVID-19 status, age in years and sex were almost always included in the sample metadata. The prospective study material was composed of cDNA or gDNA derived from T cells, B-cell-depleted T cells, or PBMCs. Subjects who had been exposed to COVID-19, were actively infected with it, or had recovered from it provided the deeply sampled blood TCRbeta repertoires that made up the dataset. A freely available public database, intended as a resource for researchers studying the immune response to SARS-CoV-2, is where the repertoires were released. Where HLA class I and class II types were available, the types were taken from metadata supplied by the sample provider, not from assay-based typing. Samples came from the ongoing ImmuneRACE study (first 160 participants) plus 1,254 subjects from 6 global collaborators. Overall results and qualifications from the work: Clinical and demographic metadata were provided uncurated, with the amount varying by source and participant.

TCRbeta CDR3 regions were amplified from genomic DNA by means of the immunoSEQ Assay, a bias-controlled multiplex PCR. The authors' pipeline ran thus. Nucleated cell counts per sample were estimated from amplification of reference gene primers within the assay. To quantify the absolute abundance of each unique TCRbeta CDR3 rearrangement, sequence reads were collapsed and filtered. Productive Simpson clonality was computed per sample as the square root of Simpson's diversity index over productive rearrangements. Not all clones reach the TCRdb copy of this immuneACCESS table, which keeps in-frame sequences only. Checked studies attribute under half of the gap to unresolved V genes and leave the rest unexplained. V, J and clone size derive from that table, while D and trimming were established from the DNA sequence. Here the sample has approximately 270,000 clones; around 88% occur a single time. The top ten hold around 6.3% of the sample.

The CDR3 numbers 15 residues from cysteine through phenylalanine. Only the CDR3 DNA is retained, 45 bases long and in frame from the first base. The germline V gene specifies MDHEN as CDR1 and SYDVKM as CDR2. V lost 7 bases and J lost 12 bases, and the count of bases not matched to a germline gene is 14. At one collaborating source in Seattle, patients were enrolled during active infection and were followed longitudinally through the course of disease. Whole blood was collected in K2EDTA tubes by collaborating institutions according to the institutions' own protocols. Collaborator samples were shipped for TCRbeta analysis as frozen whole blood, isolated PBMCs, or DNA extracted from either sample type. Details on this clone: Its binding antigen is unknown. Base qualities were left out, and no much larger clone turns up one base away.

The receptor was derived from a woman aged 30 to 39 with COVID-19, enrolled during active disease. The source material was peripheral blood. The chain is made from TRBV28 and TRBJ1-6, with 8 junctional bases fitting TRBD1. The nucleotide sequence reads as follows: TGTGCCAGCATGGACAGGGCCGGCCAGACGGGACCCCTCCACTTT. Its protein is CASMDRAGQTGPLHF.